This T cell receptor (beta chain) was sequenced for a study of blood T cells in healthy people across ages. This clonotype appeared a few times. Primers used in a second PCR of about 7 to 12 cycles were a sample-barcoded 5' primer and a J-beta primer mix. Every cDNA molecule bore a tag from a template-switch adaptor containing 12 random nucleotides. Researchers report that each sample yielded at least 2.5 million CDR3-containing paired-end reads. TCRdb re-called the 5' RACE reads through MiXCR, storing one row per CDR3 protein. The profile covers 1,800,000 or so distinct CDR3 sequences, with around 40% appearing a single time and more than 20% taken by the ten largest. Trimming took off 0 bases at V and 0 bases at J, with 8 bases between the two ends. Per the germline V gene, CDR1 is SGHRS and CDR2 is YFSETQ. This CDR3 comprises 15 residues.

Source material: blood. V gene TRBV5-1 combines with J gene TRBJ2-3; the D is unclear. The source of this sequence is a human donor in good health. The CDR3 sequence is CASSLDYQSTDTQYF. CDR3 coding DNA: TGCGCCAGCAGCTTGGACTACCAAAGCACAGATACGCAGTATTTT.